Presented here are 31 T cell receptor beta chains from one specimen sequenced in a study of T cells in Graves' hyperthyroidism and ophthalmopathy. RNA transcripts yielded amplified TCR beta CDR3 regions. HTBI primers were employed in a first-round RT-PCR of the TCR CDR3. TCRdb processed the multiplex PCR reads anew with MiXCR; each CDR3 protein has one entry. This sample carries about 200,000 distinct CDR3 sequences, about a sixth of them seen once, and the ten largest clones take over 45%. Sequencing used blood. The receptors stem from a woman aged 50 to 60 with Graves' hyperthyroidism.

The chain combines TRBV7-9 with TRBJ1-1; no clear D. Germline V CDR1 and CDR2: SEHNR, FQNEAQ (reference sequence). The V end lost 5 bases, the J end lost 0 bases, and 13 bases lay between the germline ends. The length of the CDR3 is 15 residues. The CDR3 DNA sequence: TGTGCCAGCAGCGAAAGGGTGGATTTGAACACTGAAGCTTTCTTT. This translates into CASSERVDLNTEAFF.

This clonotype has a count of ten or more. J is TRBJ2-1 and V is TRBV11-3; 10 bases map to TRBD2. Trimming at V came to 0 bases and at J to 9 bases, leaving 8 bases not matched to a gene. CDR3 size: 16 residues. Germline CDR1 and CDR2: SGHNT and YENEEA. Here the CDR3 reads CASSLDSSGRGLEQFF. CDR3 nucleotide sequence: TGTGCCAGCAGCTTAGATTCTAGCGGGAGAGGCCTTGAGCAGTTCTTC.

In this sample, this clonotype turned up many times. The chain joins TRBV20-1 to TRBJ2-3; 8 positions match TRBD2. The CDR3 sequence is 15 residues long. The trim removed 3 bases at V and 4 bases at J, leaving 9 bases unmatched. Germline CDR1 is DFQATT and CDR2 is SNEGSKA (reference sequence). The CDR3 loop is CSARDSGTVSDTQYF. DNA for the CDR3: TGCAGTGCTAGGGATAGCGGGACGGTTTCAGATACGCAGTATTTT.

The chain employs TRBV19 and TRBJ1-2, with D perhaps TRBD1 (5 bases). The CDR3 covers 13 residues. Trimming removed 3 bases at V and 10 bases at J, with 15 bases between. Germline V gives CDR1 LNHDA, CDR2 SQIVND (reference sequence). The CDR3 nucleotides are TGTGCCAGTAGTATGGGACGCAAAAGGAACTACACCTTC. Protein product: CASSMGRKRNYTF.

This clonotype was seen a handful of times. The chain joins TRBV20-1 to TRBJ1-2, with 12 bases matching TRBD1. The CDR3 is 14 amino acids. The germline V gene has CDR1 DFQATT and CDR2 SNEGSKA (reference sequence). V lost 3 bases to trimming and J lost 7 bases; unmatched junction nucleotides: 6. CDR3 in DNA: TGCAGTGCTAGGGGGGACAGGGGGCCGCGTGGCTACACCTTC. Translating it yields CSARGDRGPRGYTF.

This clonotype was seen ten or more times. The chain is built from TRBV29-1 and TRBJ1-1, with 10 bases that match TRBD1. Germline V CDR1 and CDR2: SQVTM, ANQGSEA. This CDR3 is 15 amino acids long. With 8 bases clipped from V and 1 base from J, the junction kept 10 bases outside the gene matches. The CDR3: CSSDPRQGANTEAFF. In DNA, the CDR3 is TGCAGCTCTGACCCCCGACAGGGGGCGAACACTGAAGCTTTCTTT.

This clonotype came up a few times. This clone may be a read error of a much larger clone one base away. V and J are TRBV27 and TRBJ1-1; 10 bases agree with TRBD1. This CDR3 region has 14 residues. V was pared by 6 bases and J by 3 bases, with 4 bases of the junction left unmatched. Germline assignment: CDR1 MNHEY and CDR2 SMNVEV (reference sequence). CDR3 nucleotides: TGTGCCAGCAGGCGAGGACAGGGGGACACTGAAGCTTTCTTT. It translates to CASRRGQGDTEAFF.

This clonotype was observed many times. This chain connects TRBV11-3 to TRBJ2-7; D may be TRBD1 (6 bases). With 0 bases removed from V and 2 bases from J, the gap between germline ends came to 14 bases. The CDR3 spans 16 residues. Germline assignment: CDR1 SGHNT and CDR2 YENEEA. The CDR3 region has the DNA TGTGCCAGCAGCTTAGATGGAACAGGGATGGCCTACGAGCAGTACTTC. It is translated as CASSLDGTGMAYEQYF.

Ten or more counts support this clonotype. The chain is built from TRBV20-1 and TRBJ2-7, with 10 bases that match TRBD2. The J segment lost 2 bases and the V segment lost 0 bases, leaving 7 bases of the junction unmatched. This CDR3 has 16 amino acids. CDR1 and CDR2 from the germline V gene are DFQATT and SNEGSKA (reference sequence). The CDR3 is CSARDLAGLAAYEQYF. In DNA form, the CDR3 reads TGCAGTGCTAGAGATCTGGCCGGACTAGCGGCCTACGAGCAGTACTTC.

This clonotype showed up many times. The chain couples TRBV6-2 or TRBV6-3 to TRBJ2-7, with 7 bases identical to TRBD1. Germline values: CDR1 MNHEY, CDR2 SVGEGT. V was pared by 10 bases and J by 0 bases, with 15 bases of the junction left unmatched. The CDR3 loop spans 16 amino acids. In DNA, the CDR3 is TGTGCCACCTTTACACACCGGGACAGCAGCTCCTACGAGCAGTACTTC. It translates to CATFTHRDSSSYEQYF.

The table lists this clonotype with many counts. The gene calls are TRBV20-1 and TRBJ2-5, with a possible D match to TRBD2 (5 bases). Germline V gene sequence: CDR1 DFQATT, CDR2 SNEGSKA (reference sequence). Trimming took off 0 bases at V and 5 bases at J, with 22 bases between the two ends. The CDR3 length is 17 residues. CDR3 bases: TGCAGTGCTAGAGATATGGGTTTGGAAGCGGCCCGGGAGACCCAGTACTTC. It codes for CSARDMGLEAARETQYF.

The sample holds many counts of this clonotype. The chain links TRBV30 to TRBJ1-1, with D possibly matching TRBD1 (5 bases). The CDR3 spans 13 residues. Germline V gives CDR1 GTSNPN, CDR2 SVGIG (reference sequence). V was shortened by 1 base and J by 2 bases, with 8 bases between the two germline ends. DNA of the CDR3: TGTGCCTGGAGTGGACAGCCTAACACTGAAGCTTTCTTT. Amino acids: CAWSGQPNTEAFF. Using reference TRBV30 and TRBJ1-1 for the parts outside the CDR3, the full variable domain is SQTIHQWPATLVQPVGSPLSLECTVEGTSNPNLYWYRQAAGRGLQLLFYSVGIGQISSEVPQNLSASRPQDRQFILSSKKLLLSDSGFYLCAWSGQPNTEAFFGQGTRLTVV.

This sequence joins TRBV20-1 and TRBJ1-5; maybe TRBD1 (6 bases). Germline V gene lookup returns CDR1 DFQATT and CDR2 SNEGSKA (reference sequence). V was trimmed by 6 bases and J by 4 bases, leaving 16 bases between them. The CDR3 contains 14 residues. For the CDR3, the DNA is TGCAGTGCCCATGGGGGGCGGCTAAATCAGCCCCAGCATTTT. This gives the protein CSAHGGRLNQPQHF.

The CDR3 is CAWSGRSNTGELFF. CDR3 nucleotides: TGTGCCTGGAGTGGACGGTCGAACACCGGGGAGCTGTTTTTT. This chain connects TRBV30 to TRBJ2-2; D remains unclear. The V gene lost 1 base and the J gene lost 0 bases, with 6 bases spanning the gap. The CDR3 covers 14 residues. Per germline, CDR1 GTSNPN and CDR2 SVGIG (reference sequence).

The chain joins TRBV28 to TRBJ2-1; TRBD2 aligns across 10 bases. The J segment lost 3 bases and the V segment lost 6 bases, leaving 11 bases of the junction unmatched. Germline V gene lookup returns CDR1 MDHEN and CDR2 SYDVKM. The CDR3 sequence is 17 residues long. CDR3 in amino acids: CASRKAGGPTGYNEQFF. The CDR3 region has the DNA TGTGCCAGCAGGAAAGCGGGGGGGCCAACCGGCTACAATGAGCAGTTCTTC.

The chain links TRBV20-1 to TRBJ2-2; 7 bases match TRBD2. Germline loops: CDR1 DFQATT, CDR2 SNEGSKA (reference sequence). With 6 bases clipped from V and 3 bases from J, the junction kept 10 bases outside the gene matches. This CDR3 spans 15 amino acids. The CDR3 region is CSAQRLADYTGELFF. CDR3 nucleotide sequence: TGCAGTGCCCAGCGCCTAGCGGATTACACCGGGGAGCTGTTTTTT.

Ten or more counts support this clonotype. The J gene is TRBJ2-1, the V gene TRBV20-1; 12 bases agree with TRBD2. The CDR3 has 16 residues. The germline V gene encodes CDR1 DFQATT and CDR2 SNEGSKA (reference sequence). J was trimmed by 0 bases and V by 3 bases; bases with no gene match: 3. The CDR3 nucleotides read TGCAGTGCTAGCCCTAGCGGGAGGGCCTCCTACAATGAGCAGTTCTTC. Translating it yields CSASPSGRASYNEQFF.

With regard to this clonotype: This sequence may be a read error, since a much larger clone differs from it by one base. The chain links TRBV6-2 or TRBV6-3 to TRBJ2-7; D perhaps matches TRBD2 (7 bases). The CDR3 has 12 amino acids. CDR1 is MNHEY and CDR2 is SVGEGT in the germline V gene. V was clipped by 7 bases and J by 6 bases, with 13 bases between them. CDR3 sequence reads: CASTKGGREQYF. The CDR3 DNA follows: TGTGCCAGCACCAAGGGGGGGCGCGAGCAGTACTTC.

This clonotype was observed a handful of times. This chain uses TRBV7-9 with TRBJ1-3; D is possibly TRBD1 (6 bases). The germline V gene encodes CDR1 SEHNR and CDR2 FQNEAQ (reference sequence). The CDR3 consists of 19 residues. The V end was cut by 1 base, the J end by 0 bases, with 19 bases between. The CDR3: CASSLESPRTAASGNTIYF. The CDR3 DNA is TGTGCCAGCAGCTTAGAATCCCCTCGGACAGCGGCCTCTGGAAACACCATATATTTT.

This sequence joins TRBV5-5 and TRBJ1-4, with D possibly matching TRBD1 (5 bases). The CDR3 is made up of 16 amino acids. The ends were cut back, 4 bases at V and 8 bases at J, with 21 bases in the middle. Germline CDR1 and CDR2: SGHKS and YYEKEE (reference sequence). DNA for the CDR3: TGTGCCAGCAGCCAAGCAAAATTGGGACTCAGAGAAAAACTGTTTTTT. Translating it yields CASSQAKLGLREKLFF. The complete variable domain, with remaining parts taken from reference TRBV5-5 and TRBJ1-4, reads DAGVTQSPTHLIKTRGQQVTLRCSPISGHKSVSWYQQVLGQGPQFIFQYYEKEERGRGNFPDRFSARQFPNYSSELNVNALLLGDSALYLCASSQAKLGLREKLFFGSGTQLSVL.

On this clonotype itself: This could be a read error, since a much larger clone is one nucleotide away. The rearrangement joins TRBV12-3 or TRBV12-4 to TRBJ1-5; tentatively, D is TRBD1 (6 bases). This CDR3 has 15 residues. As DNA, the CDR3 is TGTACCAGCAGTTTTTCCAGGGGCAGCAATCAGCCCCAGCATTTT. Translation gives CTSSFSRGSNQPQHF.

This sequence joins TRBV3-1 and TRBJ1-6; D perhaps matches TRBD1 (6 bases). V was clipped by 4 bases and J by 5 bases, with 12 bases between them. The CDR3 has 15 amino acids. Germline V CDR1 and CDR2: LGHDT, YNNKEL (reference sequence). CDR3 sequence reads: CASSRRGANNSPLHF. The CDR3 DNA reads TGTGCCAGCAGCCGGAGGGGGGCTAATAATTCACCCCTCCACTTT.

The V gene is TRBV29-1, the J gene TRBJ2-1; D uncertain. Trimming cost V 3 bases and J 7 bases, with 13 bases left between them. Germline CDR1 SQVTM, CDR2 ANQGSEA. The CDR3 length is 13 residues. The CDR3 DNA follows: TGCAGCGTTGATGCGGCGGCAACTAATGAGCAGTTCTTC. Its translation is CSVDAAATNEQFF.

Notes on this clonotype: A clone one base away is much larger, so this may be a read error. The chain links TRBV27 to TRBJ2-3; 15 positions agree with TRBD2. Germline-derived CDR1 and CDR2 are MNHEY and SMNVEV (reference sequence). CDR3 length: 18 amino acids. CDR3 region: CASSYWTSGRAVGDAQYF. The CDR3 nucleotides read TGTGCCAGCAGTTACTGGACTAGCGGGAGGGCCGTGGGAGATGCGCAGTATTTT.

This clonotype was found many times. The V and J genes are TRBV13 and TRBJ2-7, with D hard to call. Germline CDR1 PRHDT, CDR2 FYEKMQ (reference sequence). Trimming stripped 0 bases from V and 6 bases from J, with 6 bases between. This CDR3 is built from 12 residues. The CDR3 DNA reads as TGTGCCAGCAGCTTAGGCTCGTCCGAGCAGTACTTC. Its protein product is CASSLGSSEQYF.

Many counts were recorded for this clonotype. The rearrangement uses TRBV6-1 and TRBJ1-1; 8 bases agree with TRBD1. The length of the CDR3 is 15 residues. CDR1 MNHNS and CDR2 SASEGT come from the germline V gene. Germline trimming cut 5 bases from V and 3 bases from J; bases unmatched to any gene: 8. CDR3 sequence: CASSHRDRRDTEAFF. The CDR3 region has the DNA TGTGCCAGCAGTCACCGGGACAGGAGAGACACTGAAGCTTTCTTT.

This clonotype was found many times. V and J are TRBV18 and TRBJ2-1; 14 bases map to TRBD2. This CDR3 region has 16 residues. Germline CDR1 reads KGHSH; CDR2 reads LQKENI. The junction had 5 bases not matched to a gene; V was cut back by 3 bases and J by 7 bases. CDR3 DNA sequence: TGTGCCAGCTCACCCCCGGGGACTAGCGGGAGAAATGAGCAGTTCTTC. Translated: CASSPPGTSGRNEQFF.

The CDR3, as DNA: TGTGCCAGTAGTCCGAGAGGACAGGCAGCAACTAATGAAAAACTGTTTTTT. Residues: CASSPRGQAATNEKLFF. The V and J genes are TRBV19 and TRBJ1-4, with 7 bases aligning to TRBD1. The germline gives CDR1 LNHDA, CDR2 SQIVND (reference sequence). This CDR3 contains 17 residues. Trimming removed 5 bases from V and 0 bases from J; junction bases left unmatched: 9.

This clonotype was counted only a few times. V is TRBV9 and J is TRBJ1-1; no firm D call. The CDR3 is 13 residues long. V was shortened by 0 bases and J by 10 bases, with 13 bases between the two germline ends. Germline-derived CDR1 and CDR2 are SGDLS and YYNGEE. In DNA, the CDR3 is TGTGCCAGCAGCGTAGAGCCCCTAGAGTTAGCTTTCTTT. Protein: CASSVEPLELAFF.

This clonotype turned up a few times. This sequence joins TRBV20-1 and TRBJ1-5; D remains unclear. The V end lost 0 bases, the J end lost 2 bases, and 20 bases lay between the germline ends. The CDR3 runs 18 residues. In germline, CDR1 is DFQATT, CDR2 SNEGSKA (reference sequence). CDR3 residues: CSARDLNEFKRGNQPQHF. Written as DNA, the CDR3 is TGCAGTGCTAGAGATCTCAATGAATTTAAGCGGGGCAATCAGCCCCAGCATTTT.

In this sample, this clonotype turned up many times. The chain uses TRBV12-3 or TRBV12-4 and TRBJ1-5; no definite D call. V was cut by 5 bases and J by 4 bases, with 9 bases left in between. This CDR3 comprises 13 residues. In DNA form, the CDR3 reads TGTGCCAGCAGTCCGCGGTGGAATCAGCCCCAGCATTTT. It codes for CASSPRWNQPQHF.